The 29 T cell receptor beta chains presented below share a single source sample, sequenced in a study of Graves' ophthalmopathy and Graves' hyperthyroidism. Researchers took RNA transcripts and amplified TCR beta CDR3 regions from them. An initial RT-PCR round employing HTBI primers preceded a second-round multiplex PCR. Via MiXCR, TCRdb re-called the multiplex PCR reads, giving one row per CDR3 protein. The sample has hundreds of thousands of distinct CDR3 sequences, 20% to 25% seen once. Material: peripheral blood. These receptors came from a young woman with stable Graves' hyperthyroidism. Some clones in this sample may be carry-over from other donors' samples.

This clonotype has a count of ten or more. The rearrangement links TRBV29-1 to TRBJ2-2, with a weak D call TRBD1 (6 bases). Trimming left V 5 bases short and J 2 bases short, with 9 bases between. CDR3 length: 13 amino acids. CDR1 and CDR2 (germline): SQVTM, ANQGSEA. The CDR3 DNA follows: TGCAGCGTTCGGACAGAAAACACCGGGGAGCTGTTTTTT. Translation gives CSVRTENTGELFF.

This clonotype was seen repeatedly, ten times or more. The chain links TRBV28 to TRBJ2-7, with D possibly TRBD2 on 5 matching bases. The V end was cut by 6 bases, the J end by 4 bases, with 16 bases between. This CDR3 contains 14 residues. CDR1 and CDR2 (germline): MDHEN, SYDVKM. CDR3 sequence reads: CASRSGGPMYEQYF. In nucleotides, the CDR3 is TGTGCCAGCAGATCGGGCGGGCCTATGTACGAGCAGTACTTC. The whole variable domain, filled in from reference TRBV28 and TRBJ2-7, reads DVKVTQSSRYLVKRTGEKVFLECVQDMDHENMFWYRQDPGLGLRLIYFSYDVKMKEKGDIPEGYSVSREKKERFSLILESASTNQTSMYLCASRSGGPMYEQYFGPGTRLTVT.

The CDR3 loop reads CASSYPTGGSETQYF. The DNA for the CDR3 is TGTGCCAGCAGTTACCCCACAGGGGGTTCAGAGACCCAGTACTTC. V and J are TRBV6-2 or TRBV6-3 and TRBJ2-5; TRBD1 matches at 8 bases. J was trimmed by 4 bases and V by 2 bases; bases with no gene match: 6. Germline V gene lookup returns CDR1 MNHEY and CDR2 SVGEGT. This CDR3 is 15 amino acids long.

The table lists this clonotype with many counts. The V call is TRBV6-5, the J call TRBJ2-5; D unresolved. The CDR3 runs 14 residues. Deletions cut 7 bases from V and 2 bases from J, with 14 bases between. Germline CDR1 MNHEY, CDR2 SVGAGI. In DNA form, the CDR3 reads TGTGCCAGCAAATGGCAGAATTTTCAAGAGACCCAGTACTTC. Amino acid sequence: CASKWQNFQETQYF.

In its sample, this clonotype was seen many times. The V call is TRBV12-3 or TRBV12-4, the J call TRBJ1-1, with 7 bases aligning to TRBD1. This CDR3 is built from 18 residues. Unmatched junction bases numbered 19, after V lost 3 bases and J lost 6 bases. CDR3: CASSLPPPLTGRVPEAFF. The CDR3 region has the DNA TGTGCCAGCAGTTTGCCCCCACCTTTGACAGGGAGGGTACCTGAAGCTTTCTTT.

The chain recombines TRBV6-1 with TRBJ1-2; 10 nucleotides match TRBD1. With V trimmed by 4 bases and J by 4 bases, 3 bases remained unmatched. CDR1 is MNHNS, CDR2 SASEGT, per germline. This CDR3 is built from 14 residues. CDR3 nucleotides: TGTGCCAGCAGTGGGCGGGACAGGGGCTATGGCTACACCTTC. Protein: CASSGRDRGYGYTF.

This clonotype was counted ten times or more. The J gene is TRBJ1-1, the V gene TRBV7-9; TRBD1 agrees at 8 bases. CDR1 is SEHNR, CDR2 FQNEAQ, per germline (reference sequence). The length of the CDR3 is 15 residues. With 5 bases clipped from V and 1 base from J, the junction kept 6 bases outside the gene matches. CDR3 amino acids: CASSGQGEGNTEAFF. CDR3 nucleotide sequence: TGTGCCAGCAGCGGACAGGGTGAGGGGAACACTGAAGCTTTCTTT.

This sequence joins TRBV3-1 and TRBJ1-1; D unresolved. CDR1 is LGHDT, CDR2 YNNKEL, per germline (reference sequence). V lost 0 bases to trimming and J lost 4 bases, with 3 bases between them. The CDR3 has 12 amino acids. Written as DNA, the CDR3 is TGTGCCAGCAGCCAAGAGCCCACTGAAGCTTTCTTT. Protein product: CASSQEPTEAFF.

This clonotype was observed at least ten times. The chain carries TRBV20-1 and TRBJ2-7; D could derive from TRBD1 or TRBD2 (6 bases each). CDR3 length equals 15 residues. V dropped 1 base and J dropped 3 bases, with 16 bases sitting between them. Germline V CDR1 and CDR2: DFQATT, SNEGSKA (reference sequence). The DNA for the CDR3 is TGCAGTGCTAGAGGAGGGGGGACTCGGTTCTACGAGCAGTACTTC. The encoded protein is CSARGGGTRFYEQYF.

The rearrangement links TRBV11-2 to TRBJ2-2; D unresolved. The length of the CDR3 is 17 residues. Germline V gene lookup returns CDR1 SGHAT and CDR2 FQNNGV. The V gene lost 2 bases and the J gene lost 3 bases, with 16 bases spanning the gap. The CDR3 sequence is CASSLRPTRRDTGELFF. The CDR3 DNA reads as TGTGCCAGCAGCTTAAGGCCTACACGCCGGGACACCGGGGAGCTGTTTTTT. Looking up the rest from reference TRBV11-2 and TRBJ2-2 gives the full variable domain: EAGVAQSPRYKIIEKRQSVAFWCNPISGHATLYWYQQILGQGPKLLIQFQNNGVVDDSQLPKDRFSAERLKGVDSTLKIQPAKLEDSAVYLCASSLRPTRRDTGELFFGEGSRLTVL.

This clonotype was counted at least ten times. V gene TRBV12-3 or TRBV12-4 combines with J gene TRBJ1-5; 12 bases line up with TRBD1. The CDR3 covers 17 residues. V gave up 3 bases and J gave up 0 bases; unmatched junction bases: 3. CDR3 protein: CASSLGQGANSNQPQHF. The CDR3, as DNA: TGTGCCAGCAGTTTGGGACAGGGGGCGAATAGCAATCAGCCCCAGCATTTT.

This clonotype has at least ten counts. This rearrangement joins TRBV6-1 to TRBJ1-6; tentatively, D is TRBD1 (6 bases). Germline V gives CDR1 MNHNS, CDR2 SASEGT. V lost 2 bases and J lost 6, with 14 bases in between. The CDR3 runs to 16 residues. This chain's CDR3 is CASSERWGARNSPLHF. CDR3 bases: TGTGCCAGCAGTGAAAGATGGGGGGCGCGTAATTCACCCCTCCACTTT.

The genes are TRBV30 and TRBJ1-6; TRBD1 aligns across 9 bases. With V trimmed by 4 bases and J by 10 bases, 11 bases remained unmatched. This CDR3 has 15 residues. The germline V gene encodes CDR1 GTSNPN and CDR2 SVGIG (reference sequence). CDR3: CAWITGGANRSPLHF. The CDR3 bases are TGTGCCTGGATCACAGGGGGCGCGAATCGGTCACCCCTCCACTTT.

About this clonotype itself: One end of the junction does not line up with germline, which may come from a read error. V usage is TRBV5-6 and J usage is TRBJ2-5, with a weak D call TRBD1 (7 bases). The CDR3 is made up of 15 amino acids. Germline CDR1 SGHDT, CDR2 YYEEEE. This CDR3 reads CASSLAGGSQETQDF. The CDR3 DNA sequence: TGTGCCAGCAGCTTGGCAGGGGGGAGCCAAGAGACCCAGGACTTC.

This clonotype was picked up many times. The chain employs TRBV6-2 or TRBV6-3 and TRBJ1-5; D unresolved. V was clipped by 10 bases and J by 6 bases, with 19 bases between them. Germline V lookup: CDR1 MNHEY, CDR2 SVGEGT. The CDR3 consists of 14 residues. The CDR3 DNA follows: TGTGCCACCCGTCTCGAACTTCGGGGTCAGCCCCAGCATTTT. It codes for CATRLELRGQPQHF.

This clonotype was recorded many times. The V gene is TRBV6-1, the J gene TRBJ1-1; tentative D call: TRBD1 (6 bases). Between the trimmed V and J ends, which lost 0 bases and 7 bases, there was a span of 9 bases. This CDR3 is built from 13 residues. Germline V CDR1 and CDR2: MNHNS, SASEGT. CDR3 sequence: CASSEAGTYEAFF. In DNA, the CDR3 is TGTGCCAGCAGTGAAGCCGGGACATATGAAGCTTTCTTT.

This clonotype has at least ten counts. This chain uses TRBV14 with TRBJ2-7; D is undetermined. CDR3 length equals 11 residues. The germline V gene has CDR1 SGHDN and CDR2 FVKESK. Trimming pared 2 bases from V and 6 bases from J, leaving 5 bases between. CDR3 in amino acids: CASSQYGEQYF. CDR3 nucleotide sequence: TGTGCCAGCAGCCAATATGGCGAGCAGTACTTC.

The chain uses TRBV6-5 and TRBJ2-2; 10 positions match TRBD2. CDR3 length: 15 amino acids. CDR1 and CDR2 (germline): MNHEY, SVGAGI. The V segment lost 2 bases and the J segment 7 bases; nucleotides outside the gene matches: 4. CDR3 bases: TGTGCCAGCAGTTACGAAGCGGGAGGGCGCGGGGAGCTGTTTTTT. It specifies CASSYEAGGRGELFF.

Concerning this clonotype itself: Possible read error: a much larger clone is one base away. The genes are TRBV5-6 and TRBJ2-7; D may be TRBD1 or TRBD2 (6 bases each). Germline CDR1 and CDR2: SGHDT and YYEEEE. This CDR3 has 14 residues. The CDR3 coding sequence is TGTGCCATCAGCCAGGGACACGGGGGTGACGAGCAGTACTTC. It encodes CAISQGHGGDEQYF.

The chain combines TRBV7-9 with TRBJ1-2, with D hard to call. The V gene lost 5 bases and the J gene lost 5 bases, with 3 bases spanning the gap. Germline V CDR1 and CDR2: SEHNR, FQNEAQ (reference sequence). This CDR3 comprises 10 residues. The CDR3 sequence: CASSTYGYTF. CDR3 nucleotide sequence: TGTGCCAGCAGCACGTATGGCTACACCTTC.

This clonotype was seen ten or more times. This chain connects TRBV28 to TRBJ2-5, with D possibly being TRBD2 (5 bases). Germline lookup yields CDR1 MDHEN and CDR2 SYDVKM. The CDR3 runs 16 residues. Trimming cost V 8 bases and J 4 bases, with 23 bases left between them. CDR3 sequence: CASRRTGLAGTETQYF. The CDR3 DNA reads TGTGCCAGCCGACGAACCGGGCTAGCAGGTACAGAGACCCAGTACTTC.

This clonotype was observed at least ten times. The chain carries TRBV12-3 or TRBV12-4 and TRBJ2-7, with 7 bases aligning to TRBD1. The CDR3 extends over 13 amino acids. J gave up 4 bases and V 6 bases, and 6 bases lay outside the gene matches. The CDR3 region is CASSTGVRYEQYF. The CDR3, as DNA: TGTGCCAGCAGCACAGGGGTTAGGTACGAGCAGTACTTC.

In regard to this clonotype: With a much larger clone just one base away, this may be a read error. The J gene is TRBJ1-1, the V gene TRBV2, with 7 bases identical to TRBD1. Germline CDR1 SNHLY, CDR2 FYNNEI. CDR3 size: 14 residues. V gave up 11 bases and J gave up 0 bases; unmatched junction bases: 9. CDR3 region: CASQGRRLNTEAFF. DNA for the CDR3: TGTGCCTCACAGGGGCGCAGGTTGAACACTGAAGCTTTCTTT.

This clonotype was seen a handful of times. The chain is built from TRBV11-3 and TRBJ1-1; D is unresolved. Germline loops: CDR1 SGHNT, CDR2 YENEEA. V was cut by 0 bases and J by 7 bases, with 9 bases left in between. The CDR3 is made up of 13 amino acids. The CDR3 bases are TGTGCCAGCAGCTTAGATCAGGACGATGAAGCTTTCTTT. Translating gives CASSLDQDDEAFF.

V usage is TRBV28 and J usage is TRBJ2-5; 9 nucleotides line up with TRBD1. The CDR3 has 14 residues. With 6 bases clipped from V and 5 bases from J, the junction kept 7 bases outside the gene matches. Per the germline V gene, CDR1 is MDHEN and CDR2 is SYDVKM. The CDR3 sequence: CASRETGGSETQYF. Written as DNA, the CDR3 is TGTGCCAGCAGGGAAACAGGGGGCTCCGAGACCCAGTACTTC.

This clonotype appeared many times. V gene TRBV12-3 or TRBV12-4 combines with J gene TRBJ1-1; tentatively, D is TRBD1 (5 bases). V was pared by 4 bases and J by 5 bases, with 11 bases between. The CDR3 is 13 amino acids. The CDR3 bases are TGTGCCAGCAGTTACTTTAGGGGTACTGAAGCTTTCTTT. Residues: CASSYFRGTEAFF.

About this clonotype: The junction does not match germline at one end; this may be a read error. The chain couples TRBV6-5 to TRBJ2-2; 7 nucleotides agree with TRBD1. The CDR3 covers 15 residues. Germline V lookup: CDR1 MNHEY, CDR2 SVGAGI. CDR3 sequence: CASVLQGSGTGELFF. DNA for the CDR3: TGTGCCAGCGTTCTACAGGGGAGTGGGACCGGGGAGCTGTTCTTT.

This clonotype was seen ten or more times. The junction departs from germline at one end; a sequencing error may be responsible. The CDR3 loop reads CVTSEGYEQYF. CDR3 nucleotides: TGTGTCACCAGTGAAGGGTACGAGCAGTACTTC. The gene calls are TRBV24-1 and TRBJ2-7; D gene unclear. CDR1 is KGHDR, CDR2 SFDVKD, per germline. The CDR3 has 11 residues.

This clonotype was counted at least ten times. The CDR3 is CASSEGGAGVYNQPQHF. The CDR3 nucleotides read TGTGCCAGCAGTGAAGGGGGGGCAGGCGTTTACAATCAGCCCCAGCATTTT. This chain joins TRBV6-1 and TRBJ1-5; D perhaps matches TRBD1 (6 bases). Germline lookup yields CDR1 MNHNS and CDR2 SASEGT. The CDR3 consists of 17 residues. Trimming cost V 1 base and J 3 bases, with 16 bases left between them.